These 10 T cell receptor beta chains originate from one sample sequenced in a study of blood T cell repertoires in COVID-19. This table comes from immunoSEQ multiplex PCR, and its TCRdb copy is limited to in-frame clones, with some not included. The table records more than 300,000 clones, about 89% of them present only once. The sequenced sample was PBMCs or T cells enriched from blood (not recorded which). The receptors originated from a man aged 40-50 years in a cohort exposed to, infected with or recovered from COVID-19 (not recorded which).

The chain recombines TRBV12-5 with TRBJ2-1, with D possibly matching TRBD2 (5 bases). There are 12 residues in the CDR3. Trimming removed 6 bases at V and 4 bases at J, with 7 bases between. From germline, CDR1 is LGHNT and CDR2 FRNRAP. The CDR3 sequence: CASGREYNEQFF. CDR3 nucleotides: TGTGCTAGTGGCCGGGAATACAATGAGCAGTTCTTC.

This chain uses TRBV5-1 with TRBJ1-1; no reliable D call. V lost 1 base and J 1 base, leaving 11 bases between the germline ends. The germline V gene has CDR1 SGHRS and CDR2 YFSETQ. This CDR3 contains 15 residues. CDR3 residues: CASSLTLTKNTEAFF. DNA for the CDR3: TGCGCCAGCAGCTTGACCCTAACCAAGAACACTGAAGCTTTCTTT.

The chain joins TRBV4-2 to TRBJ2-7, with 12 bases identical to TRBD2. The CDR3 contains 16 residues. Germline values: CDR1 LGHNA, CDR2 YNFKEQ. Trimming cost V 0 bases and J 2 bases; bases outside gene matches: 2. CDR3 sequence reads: CASSQEGLAGTYEQYF. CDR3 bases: TGTGCCAGCAGCCAAGAAGGACTAGCGGGAACCTACGAGCAGTACTTC.

The CDR3 sequence is CASSPGTGGTGELFF. CDR3 nucleotides: TGTGCCAGCAGCCCCGGGACAGGGGGCACCGGGGAGCTGTTTTTT. The chain is built from TRBV7-6 and TRBJ2-2; 11 nucleotides agree with TRBD1. CDR3 size: 15 residues. V dropped 5 bases and J dropped 4; count of bases not matched to a gene: 3. The germline CDR1 and CDR2 sequences are SGHVS and FNYEAQ.

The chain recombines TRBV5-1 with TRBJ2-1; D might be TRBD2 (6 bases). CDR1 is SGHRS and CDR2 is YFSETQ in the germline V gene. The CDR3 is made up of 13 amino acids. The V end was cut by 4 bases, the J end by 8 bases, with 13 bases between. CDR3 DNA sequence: TGCGCCAGCAGCCGACGTTGGGGGGATGAGCAGTTCTTC. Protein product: CASSRRWGDEQFF.

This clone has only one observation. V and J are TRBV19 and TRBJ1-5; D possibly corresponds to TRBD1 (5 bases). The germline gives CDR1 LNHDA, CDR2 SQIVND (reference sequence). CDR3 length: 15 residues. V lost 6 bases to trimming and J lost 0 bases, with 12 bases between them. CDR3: CASSAQQDSNQPQHF. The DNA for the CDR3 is TGTGCCAGTAGCGCCCAACAGGATAGCAATCAGCCCCAGCATTTT. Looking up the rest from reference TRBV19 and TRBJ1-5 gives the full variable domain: DGGITQSPKYLFRKEGQNVTLSCEQNLNHDAMYWYRQDPGQGLRLIYYSQIVNDFQKGDIAEGYSVSREKKESFPLTVTSAQKNPTAFYLCASSAQQDSNQPQHFGDGTRLSIL.

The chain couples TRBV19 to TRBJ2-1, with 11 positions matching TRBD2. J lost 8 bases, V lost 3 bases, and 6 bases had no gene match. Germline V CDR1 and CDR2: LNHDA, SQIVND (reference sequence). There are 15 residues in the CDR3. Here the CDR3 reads CASSITSGSPDEQFF. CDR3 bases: TGTGCCAGTAGTATTACTAGCGGGAGCCCCGATGAGCAGTTCTTC.

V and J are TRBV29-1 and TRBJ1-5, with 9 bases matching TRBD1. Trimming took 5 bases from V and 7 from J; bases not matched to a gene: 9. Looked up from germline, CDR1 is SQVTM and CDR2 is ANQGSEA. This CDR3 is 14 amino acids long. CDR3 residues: CSVLGTGLDQPQHF. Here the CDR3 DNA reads TGCAGCGTTTTAGGGACAGGGTTGGACCAGCCCCAGCATTTT.

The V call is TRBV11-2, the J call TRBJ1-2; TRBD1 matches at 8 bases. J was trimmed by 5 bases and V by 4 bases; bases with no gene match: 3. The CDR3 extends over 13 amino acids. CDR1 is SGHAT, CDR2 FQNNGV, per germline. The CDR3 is CASSSGQGYGYTF. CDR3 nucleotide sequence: TGTGCCAGCAGCTCCGGACAGGGATATGGCTACACCTTC.

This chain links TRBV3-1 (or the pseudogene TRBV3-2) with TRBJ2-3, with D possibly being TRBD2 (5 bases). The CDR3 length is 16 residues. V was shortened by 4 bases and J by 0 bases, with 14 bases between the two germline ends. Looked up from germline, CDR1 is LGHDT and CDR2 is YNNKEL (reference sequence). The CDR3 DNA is TGTGCCAGCAGCCCGGCGAGCGGTCCAAGCACAGATACGCAGTATTTT. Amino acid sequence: CASSPASGPSTDTQYF.